This T cell receptor beta chain was identified during a study of T-cell reconstitution after alpha-beta-depleted transplantation in children. The CDR3 totals 13 residues. Germline CDR1 is SGHRS and CDR2 is YFSETQ. After removal of 1 base from V and 6 bases from J, the junction contained 3 bases not matched to a gene. Unique molecular identifiers were incorporated when the TCRbeta library was constructed. TCRdb re-derived calls from the PCR reads in MiXCR, one entry per CDR3 protein. Altogether roughly 200,000 distinct CDR3 sequences are present, approximately 10% being singletons, with the ten largest covering around 6.2%. This clonotype was counted only a few times.

The sample here was PBMCs from the stem cell graft donor, taken from the stem cell graft. This chain joins TRBV5-1 and TRBJ1-1, with 7 bases lining up with TRBD1. This sequence originates from a human donor who donated a stem cell graft to a child with acute lymphoblastic leukemia. The CDR3 nucleotides read TGCGCCAGCAGCTTGACAGGGGCGGCTGAAGCTTTCTTT. As protein: CASSLTGAAEAFF.